This T cell receptor (beta chain) came from a study of PD-1 blockade in classical Hodgkin lymphoma. In its sample, this clone was seen a few times. In every patient, relapse followed autologous stem cell transplantation, while exposure to brentuximab vedotin differed. The assay was immunoSEQ multiplex PCR, and TCRdb's table has in-frame clones only and misses some. Of about 22,000 clones listed, approximately 69% were seen once; the top ten hold approximately 3.3%. This CDR3 has 14 residues. Germline values: CDR1 SGHRS, CDR2 YFSETQ. V lost 3 bases to trimming and J lost 6 bases; unmatched junction nucleotides: 7.

The clonotype comes from a human donor with classical Hodgkin lymphoma. The material was peripheral blood mononuclear cells (PBMCs), obtained at baseline. The chain recombines TRBV5-1 with TRBJ1-2; TRBD1 matches at 8 bases. The CDR3 DNA follows: TGCGCCAGCAGCTCGCTGGGGACAGGAAATGGCTACACCTTC. It is translated as CASSSLGTGNGYTF.